This T cell receptor (beta chain) originates from a study of shared clonotypes between healthy human individuals. General study results and limits: Blood alone was sampled, and tissue repertoires likely differ.

The CDR3 is made up of 17 amino acids. V dropped 2 bases and J dropped 0 bases, with 13 bases sitting between them. Germline CDR1 SGHTA, CDR2 FQGTGA. Of note for this clone: Its specificity is not known.

All the donors were Caucasian adults who lived in Nashville, Tennessee. Unsorted PBMC replicate PCRs drew on about 0.3 ug DNA, representing some 30,000 T cell genomes. Ten immunoSEQ deep assay plates were used to sequence unsorted PBMC DNA. Data came from immunoSEQ multiplex PCR; TCRdb stores just in-frame clones and leaves some out. The sample shows about 480,000 clones, almost 80% of them seen only once. The V and J genes are TRBV7-3 and TRBJ2-2; weak D call: TRBD2 (6 bases). Sequenced sample: PBMCs. The sequence was collected from a woman between 35 and 50 years old in good health. Some clones in this sample may be carry-over from other donors' samples. The CDR3 DNA reads as TGTGCCAGCAGCTTATTTCTCGGGAGCCCGAACACCGGGGAGCTGTTTTTT. Its translation is CASSLFLGSPNTGELFF.